The 19 T cell receptor beta chains below come from one sample, sequenced in a study of shared clonotypes between healthy human individuals. Here immunoSEQ multiplex PCR was the method, and the copy in TCRdb shows in-frame clones only, minus some. This table has about 2.3 million clones, around 93% appearing once. Material: naive CD4+ T cells from PBMCs. The subset denotes: CD45RA+ positively selected. These receptors all come from a man aged 18-30 years in good health. Some clones in this sample may be carry-over from other donors' samples.

The V and J genes are TRBV10-3 and TRBJ1-2, with 7 bases aligning to TRBD1. Unmatched junction bases numbered 2, after V lost 5 bases and J lost 2 bases. The germline CDR1 and CDR2 sequences are ENHRY and SYGVKD. The CDR3 has 13 residues. DNA of the CDR3: TGTGCCATCAGTCTGACAGGGAACTATGGCTACACCTTC. It translates to CAISLTGNYGYTF.

This chain joins TRBV27 and TRBJ2-7; the match to TRBD2 covers 8 bases. V was clipped by 2 bases and J by 1 base; unmatched bases: 4. Germline CDR1 MNHEY, CDR2 SMNVEV (reference sequence). CDR3 length: 15 amino acids. The DNA for the CDR3 is TGTGCCAGCAGTTTACCGGGGGGGCCTTCCTACGAGCAGTACTTC. It is translated as CASSLPGGPSYEQYF.

The V call is TRBV2, the J call TRBJ1-1; no firm D call. Germline CDR1 is SNHLY and CDR2 is FYNNEI. The V end lost 6 bases, the J end lost 0 bases, and 8 bases lay between the germline ends. CDR3 size: 13 residues. CDR3 in amino acids: CASSLTMNTEAFF. DNA of the CDR3: TGTGCCAGCAGCTTAACTATGAACACTGAAGCTTTCTTT.

CDR3 residues: CASSGYGVPYGYTF. CDR3 nucleotide sequence: TGTGCCAGCAGCGGTTACGGGGTACCCTATGGCTACACCTTC. The chain combines TRBV7-3 with TRBJ1-2; D is undetermined. The germline V gene encodes CDR1 SGHTA and CDR2 FQGTGA. The length of the CDR3 is 14 residues. V lost 5 bases, J lost 4 bases, and 14 bases lay in between.

This sequence joins TRBV28 and TRBJ2-3, with D possibly TRBD1 on 6 matching bases. The CDR3 has 15 amino acids. CDR1 is MDHEN, CDR2 SYDVKM, per germline. Trimming cost V 7 bases and J 0 bases, with 14 bases left between them. Here the CDR3 reads CASNPPGQSTDTQYF. The CDR3 DNA sequence: TGTGCCAGCAATCCTCCGGGACAAAGCACAGATACGCAGTATTTT.

The chain carries TRBV28 and TRBJ2-5; D is uncertain. This CDR3 has 14 residues. With 3 bases removed from V and 5 bases from J, the gap between germline ends came to 13 bases. Germline CDR1 reads MDHEN; CDR2 reads SYDVKM. The CDR3 region is CASSFLGTLETQYF. DNA of the CDR3: TGTGCCAGCAGTTTCTTAGGAACTCTGGAGACCCAGTACTTC.

The V and J genes are TRBV2 and TRBJ2-7; 9 nucleotides line up with TRBD1. The germline CDR1 and CDR2 sequences are SNHLY and FYNNEI. With V trimmed by 7 bases and J by 1 base, 5 bases remained unmatched. The CDR3 is 14 residues long. CDR3: CASKGQGFSYEQYF. CDR3 in DNA: TGTGCCAGCAAGGGACAGGGATTTTCCTACGAGCAGTACTTC.

The genes are TRBV6-4 and TRBJ1-5, with D perhaps matching TRBD1 (5 bases). The CDR3 covers 13 residues. V lost 8 bases and J 6 bases, leaving 14 bases between the germline ends. The V gene's germline CDR1 is MRHNA and CDR2 SNTAGT. DNA for the CDR3: TGTGCCAGCGGGGGGGGAGGAGGTCAGCCCCAGCATTTT. This sequence encodes CASGGGGGQPQHF.

This chain links TRBV28 with TRBJ1-2, with 8 bases fitting TRBD1. V dropped 6 bases and J dropped 8; count of bases not matched to a gene: 8. CDR3 length: 13 amino acids. Germline V gene sequence: CDR1 MDHEN, CDR2 SYDVKM. CDR3 in DNA: TGTGCCAGCAGGGCGGGACAGGTGCACGGCTACACCTTC. Protein product: CASRAGQVHGYTF.

This clone came up once. CDR3 protein: CASSLGAGSQETQYF. CDR3 nucleotides: TGTGCCAGCAGCTTAGGCGCGGGAAGCCAAGAGACCCAGTACTTC. The J gene is TRBJ2-5, the V gene TRBV7-2, with a tentative D call TRBD2 (6 bases). Between the trimmed V and J ends, which lost 1 base and 1 base, there was a span of 10 bases. The CDR3 consists of 15 residues. The V gene's germline CDR1 is SGHTA and CDR2 FQGNSA.

This rearrangement joins TRBV7-7 to TRBJ1-1; 7 bases fit TRBD1. The CDR3 covers 12 residues. Germline-derived CDR1 and CDR2 are SSHAT and FNYEAQ (reference sequence). After removal of 5 bases from V and 6 bases from J, the junction contained 3 bases not matched to a gene. The CDR3 DNA sequence: TGTGCCAGCAGCCCCGGGACAGCTGAAGCTTTCTTT. Residues: CASSPGTAEAFF.

V usage is TRBV2 and J usage is TRBJ1-3; no reliable D call. The CDR3 sequence is 14 residues long. The germline gives CDR1 SNHLY, CDR2 FYNNEI. V lost 9 bases to trimming and J lost 0 bases, with 12 bases between them. Written as DNA, the CDR3 is TGTGCCAGGCAGACCGAGAGCTCTGGAAACACCATATATTTT. Its protein product is CARQTESSGNTIYF.

The chain couples TRBV5-3 to TRBJ2-7, with 7 bases fitting TRBD1. TRBV5-3 is an ORF, and what it does is uncertain. The CDR3 is 15 residues long. Trimming at V came to 4 bases and at J to 3 bases, leaving 10 bases not matched to a gene. The chain's CDR3 is CARSPDRLENYEQYF. CDR3 bases: TGTGCCAGAAGCCCGGACAGGTTAGAGAACTACGAGCAGTACTTC.

V and J are TRBV11-2 and TRBJ2-7; 11 nucleotides match TRBD2. The CDR3 totals 17 residues. V was pared by 4 bases and J by 0 bases, with 8 bases of the junction left unmatched. Per the germline V gene, CDR1 is SGHAT and CDR2 is FQNNGV. DNA of the CDR3: TGTGCCAGCAGCTCTATTAGCGGGAGGGCCGACTCCTACGAGCAGTACTTC. It codes for CASSSISGRADSYEQYF. The variable domain in full, with the rest retrieved from reference TRBV11-2 and TRBJ2-7, is EAGVAQSPRYKIIEKRQSVAFWCNPISGHATLYWYQQILGQGPKLLIQFQNNGVVDDSQLPKDRFSAERLKGVDSTLKIQPAKLEDSAVYLCASSSISGRADSYEQYFGPGTRLTVT.

CDR3: CASRDVHNSNQPQHF. Here the CDR3 DNA reads TGTGCCAGTAGGGACGTACACAATAGCAATCAGCCCCAGCATTTT. This sequence joins TRBV19 and TRBJ1-5; D gene ambiguous. Trimming cost V 6 bases and J 0 bases, with 12 bases left between them. In germline, CDR1 is LNHDA, CDR2 SQIVND (reference sequence). The CDR3 consists of 15 residues.

Regarding this clone: The same CDR3 is also encoded by other DNA sequences in this sample. The chain joins TRBV28 to TRBJ1-3; no clear D. Germline V gene lookup returns CDR1 MDHEN and CDR2 SYDVKM. With 6 bases removed from V and 0 bases from J, the gap between germline ends came to 9 bases. This CDR3 region has 14 residues. The CDR3 sequence: CASSSRFSGNTIYF. DNA for the CDR3: TGTGCCAGCAGCTCTCGGTTCTCTGGAAACACCATATATTTT.

The J gene is TRBJ2-7, the V gene TRBV10-3; 10 bases match TRBD1. Germline loops: CDR1 ENHRY, CDR2 SYGVKD. This CDR3 is 15 amino acids long. The V segment lost 7 bases and the J segment 3 bases; nucleotides outside the gene matches: 9. CDR3 nucleotides: TGTGCCATCACCCCGGGACAGGGGACCGGCTACGAGCAGTACTTC. Translation gives CAITPGQGTGYEQYF.

The chain couples TRBV28 to TRBJ2-5; 8 nucleotides agree with TRBD2. The CDR3 is made up of 13 amino acids. Germline trimming cut 8 bases from V and 7 bases from J; bases unmatched to any gene: 9. The germline V gene encodes CDR1 MDHEN and CDR2 SYDVKM. CDR3 nucleotide sequence: TGTGCCAGCCGAGCGGGAGCCCCAGGGACCCAGTACTTC. It translates to CASRAGAPGTQYF.

As for this clone: Other DNA sequences in the sample encode the same CDR3. The chain combines TRBV9 with TRBJ2-6; 7 nucleotides line up with TRBD1. CDR1 and CDR2 from the germline V gene are SGDLS and YYNGEE. V was clipped by 4 bases and J by 0 bases; unmatched bases: 1. The CDR3 is 15 amino acids. CDR3 loop: CASSPGGSGANVLTF. As DNA, the CDR3 is TGTGCCAGCAGCCCAGGGGGCTCTGGGGCCAACGTCCTGACTTTC.